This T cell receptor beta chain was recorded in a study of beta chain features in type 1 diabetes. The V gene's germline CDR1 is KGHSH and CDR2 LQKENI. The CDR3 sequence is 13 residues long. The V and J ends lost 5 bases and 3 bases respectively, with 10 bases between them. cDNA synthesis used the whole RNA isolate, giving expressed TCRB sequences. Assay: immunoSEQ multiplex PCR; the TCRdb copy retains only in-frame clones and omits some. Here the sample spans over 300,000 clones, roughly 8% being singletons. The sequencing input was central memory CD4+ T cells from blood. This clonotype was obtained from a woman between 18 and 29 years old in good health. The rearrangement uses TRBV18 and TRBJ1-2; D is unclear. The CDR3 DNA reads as TGTGCCAGCTCATCTGGGTACGACTATGGCTACACCTTC. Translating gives CASSSGYDYGYTF.